This T cell receptor beta chain comes out of a study of T cells in Graves' hyperthyroidism and ophthalmopathy. General observations from the study: Using 13 V-J features, a model discriminated ophthalmopathy from stable hyperthyroidism.

At least ten counts were recorded for this clonotype. As yet, its antigen is unknown. A NOSPECS grade of at least 4, a Clinical Activity Score of at least 3 and duration under 3 months were recorded in ophthalmopathy patients. The study left out patients who had uncontrolled infection, other autoimmune disease, pregnancy or lactation. In making diagnoses, clinical symptoms, serum thyroxine and TRAb, thyroid ultrasound and orbital computed tomography were all used. What was amplified from RNA transcripts were TCR beta CDR3 regions. In the first-round RT-PCR of the TCR CDR3, the HTBI primer set was used. Via MiXCR, TCRdb re-called the multiplex PCR reads, giving one row per CDR3 protein. The top ten hold about 37% of the sample, which has over 300,000 distinct CDR3 sequences, roughly an eighth seen once. Germline assignment: CDR1 SQVTM and CDR2 ANQGSEA. The length of the CDR3 is 13 residues. V was pared by 4 bases and J by 7 bases, with 7 bases of the junction left unmatched.

This TCR was recovered from a middle-aged woman with Graves' ophthalmopathy. The specimen was blood. V and J are TRBV29-1 and TRBJ1-2, with TRBD1 matching 9 bases. CDR3 amino acids: CSVGTGGAGGYTF. Written as DNA, the CDR3 is TGCAGCGTTGGAACAGGGGGCGCAGGTGGCTACACCTTC. Full variable domain (rest looked up from reference TRBV29-1 and TRBJ1-2): SAVISQKPSRDICQRGTSLTIQCQVDSQVTMMFWYRQQPGQSLTLIATANQGSEATYESGFVIDKFPISRPNLTFSTLTVSNMSPEDSSIYLCSVGTGGAGGYTFGSGTRLTVV.